This TCR beta chain appears in the sequencing data of a study of T-cell memory formation after mild COVID-19 (dated by TCRdb to the early 2020s). Study-level background: Most TCR sequence clusters were specific to one of the two donors. In a couple of donors, T-cell clones that expanded and contracted after mild COVID-19 were tracked by sequencing TCRalpha and TCRbeta repertoires over time. The cohort was made up of two young adult volunteers, one female and one male, who were previously healthy.

General conclusions and limits of the study: Some responding clones were detected in pre-infection memory, which suggested that pre-existing cross-reactive memory T cells had joined the SARS-CoV-2 response. Clones contracting from day 15 to 85 had balanced CD4/CD8 phenotypes, while a second wave expanding from day 15 to 37 was biased towards CD4+. Whether the second-wave clones peaking on day 37 were SARS-CoV-2 specific was not confirmed. Only two mild cases were covered by the study, and larger cohorts that include severe cases with pre-infection samples were considered necessary. Contracting CD4+ clones turned up mainly in the CM and EM memory subsets, whereas EMRA was where CD8+ clones were enriched.

This clonotype has only a few counts. Its antigen target is currently unknown. No per-base quality is available; no much larger clone lies one base away. The CDR1 and CDR2 encoded by the germline V gene (reference sequence) are PRHDT and FYEKMQ. Spanning cysteine to phenylalanine, the CDR3 consists of 14 amino acids. CDR3 DNA is the only sequence kept; it has 42 bases, read in frame from the first base. Trimming removed 1 base from V and 1 base from J, leaving 8 bases between the germline ends. PBMCs were isolated by Ficoll-Paque density gradient centrifugation. Sequencer: Illumina NovaSeq 6000. TCRalpha and TCRbeta cDNA libraries were built by 5'RACE with constant-segment primers, adding sample barcodes and unique molecular identifiers. Trizol reagent was used to extract RNA from every sample. The libraries were amplified in two PCR steps, and the second step added a second sample barcode and Illumina TruSeq adapters. The libraries were sequenced on an Illumina NovaSeq using 2 x 150 bp paired-end reads. Per the source publication's procedure: The reads were demultiplexed and collapsed into UMI-guided consensus sequences using migec v1.2.7. With mixcr v2.1.11, UMI consensuses were aligned to TRA and TRB V and J templates and assembled into clonotypes. Expanded or contracted clonotypes were those called significant by both edgeR and NoisET, with noise models trained on biological replicates. For edgeR calls, the thresholds were a false discovery rate-adjusted p below 0.01 and a log2 fold-change of 1. PCA with hierarchical clustering of max-normalized trajectories of the 1000 most abundant clonotypes was used as exploratory dynamics analysis. Each responding clone was given a CD4 or CD8 phenotype based on the CD4+ and CD8+ repertoires, which had been sequenced separately. TCRdb redid the processing of the public reads, applying fastp at Q25 and MiXCR, and retained in-frame beta chains. All rows with the same CDR3 protein become a single entry with the most common DNA and genes. TCRdb, not the authors, supplied the V and J calls. The table for this sample lists about 62,000 distinct CDR3 sequences; about 10% of them were counted only once. The top ten clonotypes cover around 1.1% of the sample.

The chain employs TRBV13 and TRBJ2-7, with the identity of the D gene unclear. Sequenced: PBMCs or a T cell subset sorted from them (not recorded which). This receptor was obtained from a man younger than 35 who had mild COVID-19 (a few samples of this study predate the infection). The sample titles of this study are shuffled in the database, so cell type and time point are left out; the donor was told from shared clones. Read as DNA, the sequence is TGTGCCAGCAGCTTAGTAGACTTTTCCTACGAGCAGTACTTC. Translated, it reads CASSLVDFSYEQYF.